A selection of T cell receptor beta chains follows, all from one sample in a study of human CD4 T cells and Enterobacteriaceae. Sequencing used immunoSEQ multiplex PCR; TCRdb keeps in-frame clones, though not all of them. In the table there are tens of thousands of clones, approximately 84% of which are singletons. What was sequenced was memory CD4+ T cells from blood. Source of these receptors: a human donor in good health. CDR3s include the opening cysteine and the closing phenylalanine or tryptophan. Each record gives: V gene, clone size, J gene, D gene, CDR3 DNA, CDR3 protein. The D gene is left open where the match is weak. Size tells how often a clone was seen (once, few, many) or the class of an expanded clone, and some rows leave it out.

V gene: TRBV5-1
clone size: -
J gene: TRBJ2-7
D gene: TRBD2
CDR3 DNA: TGCGCCAGCAGCTACGCTAGCGGCCCCGTCTCCTACGAGCAGTACTTC
CDR3 protein: CASSYASGPVSYEQYF

V gene: TRBV7-3
clone size: -
J gene: TRBJ2-3
D gene: TRBD2
CDR3 DNA: TGTGCCAGCAGCCCCGCACCGACTAGCGGTAGCACAGATACGCAGTATTTT
CDR3 protein: CASSPAPTSGSTDTQYF

V gene: TRBV6-1
clone size: -
J gene: TRBJ1-4
D gene: -
CDR3 DNA: TGTGCCAGCAGCAGACAGGCAACTAATGAAAAACTGTTTTTT
CDR3 protein: CASSRQATNEKLFF

V gene: TRBV30
clone size: few
J gene: TRBJ1-1
D gene: -
CDR3 DNA: TGTGCCTGGGGGCAGGCAGGGTACACTGAAGCTTTCTTT
CDR3 protein: CAWGQAGYTEAFF

V gene: TRBV10-3
clone size: once
J gene: TRBJ2-5
D gene: -
CDR3 DNA: TGTGCCATCAGGGGGGGTCTAGACGGGGAGACCCAGTACTTC
CDR3 protein: CAIRGGLDGETQYF

V gene: TRBV14
clone size: -
J gene: TRBJ2-7
D gene: -
CDR3 DNA: TGTGCCAGCAGCCCCCATGGGGGGGAGCAGTACTTC
CDR3 protein: CASSPHGGEQYF

V gene: TRBV29-1
clone size: -
J gene: TRBJ1-3
D gene: -
CDR3 DNA: TGCAGCGTTGAAGGAGTTAGGAGCTCTGGAAACACCATATATTTT
CDR3 protein: CSVEGVRSSGNTIYF

V gene: TRBV5-1
clone size: -
J gene: TRBJ2-5
D gene: -
CDR3 DNA: TGCGCCAGCAGCTTAGAGGGCAGGCGACAAGAGACCCAGTACTTC
CDR3 protein: CASSLEGRRQETQYF

V gene: TRBV28
clone size: -
J gene: TRBJ2-3
D gene: -
CDR3 DNA: TGTGCCAGCAACGGGGACAAAGATACGCAGTATTTT
CDR3 protein: CASNGDKDTQYF

V gene: TRBV6-5
clone size: -
J gene: TRBJ1-2
D gene: -
CDR3 DNA: TGTGCCAGCAGTTACTCGCGGGACATGTACTATGGCTACACCTTC
CDR3 protein: CASSYSRDMYYGYTF

V gene: TRBV27
clone size: -
J gene: TRBJ2-2
D gene: TRBD1
CDR3 DNA: TGTGCCAGCCGGGACAGGGTTACCGGGGAGCTGTTTTTT
CDR3 protein: CASRDRVTGELFF

V gene: TRBV15
clone size: -
J gene: TRBJ2-3
D gene: TRBD1
CDR3 DNA: TGTGCCACCAGCAGAGATTTGGGGGACAGGGGATCCCCAGATACGCAGTATTTT
CDR3 protein: CATSRDLGDRGSPDTQYF

V gene: TRBV4-1
clone size: few
J gene: TRBJ2-7
D gene: -
CDR3 DNA: TGCGCCAGCAGCCTGGACGAGATCACTTACGAGCAGTACTTC
CDR3 protein: CASSLDEITYEQYF

V gene: TRBV7-3
clone size: -
J gene: TRBJ2-1
D gene: -
CDR3 DNA: TGTGCCAGCAGCGACCGGGACACTCTTTACAATGAGCAGTTCTTC
CDR3 protein: CASSDRDTLYNEQFF

V gene: TRBV11-2
clone size: -
J gene: TRBJ1-4
D gene: TRBD1
CDR3 DNA: TGTGCCAGCAGCTTAGCGGGACAGGCCCATGAAAAACTGTTTTTT
CDR3 protein: CASSLAGQAHEKLFF

V gene: TRBV5-1
clone size: -
J gene: TRBJ2-4
D gene: -
CDR3 DNA: TGCGCCAGCATGGGGAGTGGAAACATTCAGTACTTC
CDR3 protein: CASMGSGNIQYF

V gene: TRBV7-7
clone size: -
J gene: TRBJ2-2
D gene: -
CDR3 DNA: TGTGCCAGCAGCTTAGTGGAGGGGGCAAGGAGCACCGGGGAGCTGTTTTTT
CDR3 protein: CASSLVEGARSTGELFF

V gene: TRBV6-5
clone size: -
J gene: TRBJ2-1
D gene: -
CDR3 DNA: TGTGCCAGCAGTTTAGACAGGTCCTACAATGAGCAGTTCTTC
CDR3 protein: CASSLDRSYNEQFF

V gene: TRBV7-2
clone size: -
J gene: TRBJ1-2
D gene: -
CDR3 DNA: TGTGCCAGCAGCTTACTCCCAGGGAGGACGGGTGGCTACACCTTC
CDR3 protein: CASSLLPGRTGGYTF

V gene: TRBV5-5
clone size: -
J gene: TRBJ1-2
D gene: -
CDR3 DNA: TGTGCCAGCAGCTCCATTCCGGGCCAAAAAGGCTACACCTTC
CDR3 protein: CASSSIPGQKGYTF

V gene: TRBV28
clone size: -
J gene: TRBJ2-5
D gene: TRBD2
CDR3 DNA: TGTGCCAGCAGTAAAGCGGGAGGACAAGAGACCCAGTACTTC
CDR3 protein: CASSKAGGQETQYF

V gene: TRBV12-5
clone size: -
J gene: TRBJ2-5
D gene: -
CDR3 DNA: TGTGCTAGTTCTATGGGGGTTCAAGAGACCCAGTACTTC
CDR3 protein: CASSMGVQETQYF

V gene: TRBV28
clone size: -
J gene: TRBJ1-2
D gene: -
CDR3 DNA: TGTGCCAGCAGTTTGCGGGCGGGCGATGGCTACACCTTC
CDR3 protein: CASSLRAGDGYTF

V gene: TRBV7-3
clone size: -
J gene: TRBJ2-1
D gene: -
CDR3 DNA: TGTGCCAGCAGCTTTGGAGGGCCTGGGAACAATGAGCAGTTCTTC
CDR3 protein: CASSFGGPGNNEQFF

V gene: TRBV9
clone size: -
J gene: TRBJ1-2
D gene: -
CDR3 DNA: TGTGCCAGCAGCCTTACAACTAACTATGGCTACACCTTC
CDR3 protein: CASSLTTNYGYTF

V gene: TRBV20-1
clone size: once
J gene: TRBJ1-1
D gene: -
CDR3 DNA: TGCAGTGCTAAGGGGGGAACTGAAGCTTTCTTT
CDR3 protein: CSAKGGTEAFF

V gene: TRBV19
clone size: -
J gene: TRBJ2-1
D gene: -
CDR3 DNA: TGTGCCAGTACTGCCCCGGGGGCCGGGGTAGCCTACAATGAGCAGTTCTTC
CDR3 protein: CASTAPGAGVAYNEQFF

V gene: TRBV11-2
clone size: -
J gene: TRBJ2-1
D gene: TRBD2
CDR3 DNA: TGTGCCAGCAGCTCCGCGGGGATAGCGGGAGTCTCCTACAATGAGCAGTTCTTC
CDR3 protein: CASSSAGIAGVSYNEQFF

V gene: TRBV30
clone size: -
J gene: TRBJ2-6
D gene: TRBD2
CDR3 DNA: TGTGCCTGGAGTAAGCGGGGGTCGGAGGGAACTGGGGCCAACGTCCTGACTTTC
CDR3 protein: CAWSKRGSEGTGANVLTF

V gene: TRBV27
clone size: -
J gene: TRBJ2-5
D gene: -
CDR3 DNA: TGTGCCAGCAGTAGCCTCCTAACTAGGGGCGGAGAGACCCAGTACTTC
CDR3 protein: CASSSLLTRGGETQYF

V gene: TRBV19
clone size: -
J gene: TRBJ1-1
D gene: -
CDR3 DNA: TGTGCCAGTAGTATTCGCGCCGGGCATGAAGCTTTCTTT
CDR3 protein: CASSIRAGHEAFF

V gene: TRBV9
clone size: few
J gene: TRBJ2-1
D gene: TRBD2
CDR3 DNA: TGTGCCAGCAGCGTTTTAGCGGGAGTGGATAGAAATGAGCAGTTCTTC
CDR3 protein: CASSVLAGVDRNEQFF

V gene: TRBV5-1
clone size: once
J gene: TRBJ2-1
D gene: TRBD1
CDR3 DNA: TGCGCCAGCAGCCCCGGGACAGCGAGCAATGAGCAGTTCTTC
CDR3 protein: CASSPGTASNEQFF

V gene: TRBV5-4
clone size: -
J gene: TRBJ1-2
D gene: -
CDR3 DNA: TGTGCCAGCAGCTTGGTTGGGGGTCATGGCTACACCTTC
CDR3 protein: CASSLVGGHGYTF

V gene: TRBV7-2
clone size: -
J gene: TRBJ2-7
D gene: TRBD2
CDR3 DNA: TGTGCCAGCAGTTTTCTAGCGGGAGTGGGCGAGCAGTACTTC
CDR3 protein: CASSFLAGVGEQYF

V gene: TRBV18
clone size: few
J gene: TRBJ2-1
D gene: TRBD2
CDR3 DNA: TGTGCCAGCTCACCCCCCGGGCGACTAGCGGGAGATAATGAGCAGTTCTTC
CDR3 protein: CASSPPGRLAGDNEQFF

V gene: TRBV30
clone size: few
J gene: TRBJ1-2
D gene: -
CDR3 DNA: TGTGCCTGGAGTGTGGGTGGCTATGGCTACACCTTC
CDR3 protein: CAWSVGGYGYTF

V gene: TRBV5-1
clone size: -
J gene: TRBJ1-1
D gene: -
CDR3 DNA: TGCGCCAGCAGCCCCCAAGAGAACACTGAAGCTTTCTTT
CDR3 protein: CASSPQENTEAFF

V gene: TRBV7-9
clone size: -
J gene: TRBJ2-5
D gene: TRBD1
CDR3 DNA: TGTGACAAAACGGGACAGGGTCCTAGAGAGACCCAGTACTTC
CDR3 protein: CDKTGQGPRETQYF

V gene: TRBV5-4
clone size: few
J gene: TRBJ1-5
D gene: -
CDR3 DNA: TGTGCCAGCAGCTTGGGTGGGGATCAGCCCCAGCATTTT
CDR3 protein: CASSLGGDQPQHF

V gene: TRBV6-1
clone size: -
J gene: TRBJ1-1
D gene: -
CDR3 DNA: TGTGCCAGCAACAAAATTGAGGGGGCTGAAGCTTTCTTT
CDR3 protein: CASNKIEGAEAFF

V gene: TRBV9
clone size: -
J gene: TRBJ2-2
D gene: -
CDR3 DNA: TGTGCCAGCAGCGTAGGAGGGAGTATCACCGGGGAGCTGTTTTTT
CDR3 protein: CASSVGGSITGELFF

V gene: TRBV28
clone size: -
J gene: TRBJ1-5
D gene: -
CDR3 DNA: TGTGCCAGCAACGAAGGGGCTCATAGCAATCAGCCCCAGCATTTT
CDR3 protein: CASNEGAHSNQPQHF

V gene: TRBV5-1
clone size: -
J gene: TRBJ2-7
D gene: -
CDR3 DNA: TGCGCCAGCAGCCCCATAGCGTCCAGCTCCTACGAGCAGTACTTC
CDR3 protein: CASSPIASSSYEQYF

V gene: TRBV6-5
clone size: -
J gene: TRBJ1-1
D gene: -
CDR3 DNA: TGTGCCAGCAGCACCCAACAGTACACTGAAGCTTTCTTT
CDR3 protein: CASSTQQYTEAFF

V gene: TRBV7-2
clone size: -
J gene: TRBJ2-1
D gene: TRBD2
CDR3 DNA: TGTGCCAGCAGCTTAGTAGGACTAGCGGGAGGGGGCTCCTACAATGAGCAGTTCTTC
CDR3 protein: CASSLVGLAGGGSYNEQFF

V gene: TRBV28
clone size: -
J gene: TRBJ1-5
D gene: -
CDR3 DNA: TGTGCCAGCAGTTTACTCCGGGGTGAATATCAGCCCCAGCATTTT
CDR3 protein: CASSLLRGEYQPQHF

V gene: TRBV11-3
clone size: -
J gene: TRBJ2-3
D gene: TRBD1
CDR3 DNA: TGTGCCAGCAGCTTAGGTTTGGGACAGGGTCTTGATACGCAGTATTTT
CDR3 protein: CASSLGLGQGLDTQYF

V gene: TRBV2
clone size: -
J gene: TRBJ1-5
D gene: -
CDR3 DNA: TGTGCCAGCGGAGGGGAGGCTCAGCCCCAGCATTTT
CDR3 protein: CASGGEAQPQHF

V gene: TRBV29-1
clone size: -
J gene: TRBJ2-1
D gene: TRBD2
CDR3 DNA: TGCAGCGTTGTGACGGGGGAGGGCCCTCTCTTCTTC
CDR3 protein: CSVVTGEGPLFF

V gene: TRBV10-3
clone size: -
J gene: TRBJ1-2
D gene: -
CDR3 DNA: TGTGCCATCAGTGAGAACAGCTATGGCTACACCTTC
CDR3 protein: CAISENSYGYTF

V gene: TRBV19
clone size: -
J gene: TRBJ1-5
D gene: -
CDR3 DNA: TGTGCCACCGAAGACCGGTCGGGGCAGCCCCAGCATTTT
CDR3 protein: CATEDRSGQPQHF

V gene: TRBV13
clone size: few
J gene: TRBJ2-5
D gene: TRBD1
CDR3 DNA: TGTGCCAGCAGCTTACGTAACCGGGACAGGGGGCCTTCCGAGACCCAGTACTTC
CDR3 protein: CASSLRNRDRGPSETQYF

V gene: TRBV10-3
clone size: -
J gene: TRBJ2-7
D gene: -
CDR3 DNA: TGTGCCATCAGTGCTGGGACGGGTTCCTACGAGCAGTACTTC
CDR3 protein: CAISAGTGSYEQYF

V gene: TRBV7-8
clone size: -
J gene: TRBJ2-1
D gene: -
CDR3 DNA: TGTGCCAGCAGCCGTAGCGAATCGAGCTCCTACAATGAGCAGTTCTTC
CDR3 protein: CASSRSESSSYNEQFF

V gene: TRBV29-1
clone size: -
J gene: TRBJ1-2
D gene: -
CDR3 DNA: TGCAGCGTTAGGCCCGCCAACAGCCGACAGGGCTACACCTTC
CDR3 protein: CSVRPANSRQGYTF

V gene: TRBV29-1
clone size: -
J gene: TRBJ2-7
D gene: TRBD1
CDR3 DNA: TGCAGCGTTGAAGCTCCGACAGGGCCCTCCTCGTACGAGCAGTACTTC
CDR3 protein: CSVEAPTGPSSYEQYF

V gene: TRBV7-3
clone size: -
J gene: TRBJ2-7
D gene: TRBD1
CDR3 DNA: TGTGCCAGCAGCCCAGGACAGGGGCGCTCCTACGAGCAGTACTTC
CDR3 protein: CASSPGQGRSYEQYF